Each of the 10 T cell receptor beta chains below was sequenced from the same sample in a study of immune characterization of retroperitoneal liposarcoma. TCRdb processed the PCR reads anew with MiXCR; each CDR3 protein has one entry. Of 8,500 to 13,000 distinct CDR3 sequences detected, 25% to 30% appear once; the ten largest clones hold just under 8.5%. Sequences were obtained from tumor tissue. The receptor set was obtained from a male donor with retroperitoneal liposarcoma.

On this clonotype: Germline and junction disagree at one end, which may indicate a read error. This sequence joins TRBV7-8 and TRBJ2-1, with D possibly TRBD1 on 6 matching bases. The CDR3 length is 14 residues. CDR1 is SGHVS and CDR2 is FQNEAQ in the germline V gene. This CDR3 reads CVSSPGDKHYEQFF. CDR3 coding DNA: TGTGTCAGCAGCCCAGGGGACAAGCACTACGAGCAGTTCTTC.

This chain uses TRBV11-2 with TRBJ1-3; a weak D match, TRBD1 (6 bases). Germline lookup yields CDR1 SGHAT and CDR2 FQNNGV. The CDR3 spans 16 residues. Trimming removed 5 bases at V and 3 bases at J, with 17 bases between. The CDR3 DNA follows: TGTGCCAGCAGCCGCAGAGGGGGGGCGCGTGGAAACACCATATATTTT. It translates to CASSRRGGARGNTIYF. The variable domain in full, with the rest retrieved from reference TRBV11-2 and TRBJ1-3, is EAGVAQSPRYKIIEKRQSVAFWCNPISGHATLYWYQQILGQGPKLLIQFQNNGVVDDSQLPKDRFSAERLKGVDSTLKIQPAKLEDSAVYLCASSRRGGARGNTIYFGEGSWLTVV.

This clonotype rates as medium-sized (0.01 to 0.1%). This rearrangement joins TRBV6-1 to TRBJ2-5, with 14 bases matching TRBD2. CDR1 and CDR2 (germline): MNHNS, SASEGT. The V gene end was trimmed by 6 bases and the J gene end by 4 bases; junction bases not matched to a gene: 7. The CDR3 is made up of 16 amino acids. CDR3 DNA: TGTGCCAGCAGGCCGGGACTAGCGGGAGTAGGAGAGACCCAGTACTTC. Translation: CASRPGLAGVGETQYF.

In this sample, this clonotype turned up a few times. The rearrangement links TRBV11-2 to TRBJ2-5, with 10 bases lining up with TRBD2. With the DNA end fitting TRBJ2-7 better, the J assignment may be wrong. Germline CDR1 reads SGHAT; CDR2 reads FQNNGV. This CDR3 is 16 amino acids long. The CDR3 loop reads CASSLRLAGEFGEQYF. The CDR3 DNA sequence: TGTGCCAGCAGCTTAAGGCTAGCGGGGGAGTTCGGCGAGCAGTACTTC.

This clonotype has ten or more counts. The chain uses TRBV6-1 and TRBJ2-1; D might be TRBD2 (5 bases). Germline V gene data show CDR1 as MNHNS and CDR2 as SASEGT. The V end was cut by 2 bases, the J end by 10 bases, with 21 bases between. The CDR3 spans 16 residues. The CDR3 DNA sequence: TGTGCCAGCAGTGAATATGCGCTAGCCAGCTCCTACGAGCAGTTCTTC. It yields the protein CASSEYALASSYEQFF.

A remark on this clonotype: This could be a read error, since a much larger clone is one nucleotide away. The CDR3 reads CASTLGGRGDEQFF. The CDR3 nucleotides read TGTGCCAGCACCCTGGGGGGAAGAGGGGACGAGCAGTTCTTC. The chain uses TRBV27 and TRBJ2-1, with D possibly being TRBD2 (6 bases). Trimming removed 7 bases from V and 10 bases from J, with 20 bases in between. CDR1 and CDR2 from the germline V gene are MNHEY and SMNVEV (reference sequence). CDR3 length: 14 residues.

This rearrangement joins TRBV6-1 to TRBJ2-1, with a tentative D call TRBD1 (5 bases). CDR1 MNHNS and CDR2 SASEGT come from the germline V gene. The CDR3 is 15 residues long. V lost 4 bases to trimming and J lost 4 bases, with 14 bases between them. The CDR3: CASSGRATGYNEQFF. The CDR3 DNA is TGTGCCAGCAGTGGTAGAGCAACAGGTTACAATGAGCAGTTCTTC.

V and J are TRBV11-2 and TRBJ2-1, with D unresolved. The J call is doubtful: the DNA matches TRBJ2-5 better. The germline V gene has CDR1 SGHAT and CDR2 FQNNGV. The CDR3 is 14 residues long. The CDR3 reads CASSLGLGRETQYF. Here the CDR3 DNA reads TGTGCCAGCAGCTTAGGTTTAGGGCGAGAGACCCAGTACTTC.

The chain uses TRBV10-1 and TRBJ2-3, with TRBD2 identical over 10 bases. V lost 3 bases, J lost 6 bases, and 6 bases stayed unmatched. Germline lookup yields CDR1 WNHNN and CDR2 SYGVQD (reference sequence). The CDR3 has 15 residues. Here the CDR3 DNA reads TGCGCCAGCAGTGACTCTAGCGGGAGAGGTGATACGCAGTATTTT. It translates to CASSDSSGRGDTQYF.

This clonotype was counted only a few times. The V call is TRBV11-3, the J call TRBJ2-3, with 8 bases fitting TRBD1. The length of the CDR3 is 15 residues. CDR1 and CDR2 (germline): SGHNT, YENEEA. V lost 2 bases to trimming and J lost 1 base; unmatched junction nucleotides: 2. The CDR3 is CASSLRRGRTDTQYF. CDR3 sequence (DNA): TGTGCCAGCAGCTTACGCAGGGGGCGCACAGATACGCAGTATTTT.